A single sample gave rise to the 24 T cell receptor beta chains below, sequenced in a study of human T cells and chemical hapten exposure (dated by TCRdb to 2020 to 2023). Libraries were prepared through RACE. TCRdb records NextSeq 500 as the sequencer. Using fastp at Q25 and MiXCR, TCRdb reprocessed the public reads and kept productive beta chains. All rows with the same CDR3 protein become a single entry with the most common DNA and genes. This sample has fewer than 85,000 distinct CDR3 sequences in its table, and 9.5% to 13% of those were observed once. The biggest ten clones account for around 1.5% of the sample. This specimen's time point label, per the study, means: patch test 2, 6 weeks after DPC sensitization. The meaning of the sample's treatment or condition label: therapeutic diphenylcyclopropenone sensitization with weekly scalp DPC. Sequenced material: whole blood, taken in connection with sensitization to the hapten diphenylcyclopropenone (DPC). All receptors derive from a man in his late teens or twenties with alopecia areata. Some clones in this sample may be carry-over from other donors' samples.

This clonotype occurred a few times. V usage is TRBV7-9 and J usage is TRBJ1-3, with D hard to call. This CDR3 comprises 13 residues. With 5 bases removed from V and 4 bases from J, the gap between germline ends came to 9 bases. Germline V gene lookup returns CDR1 SEHNR and CDR2 FQNEAQ (reference sequence). The CDR3 here is CASSVQAGNTIYF. The CDR3, as DNA: TGTGCCAGCAGCGTGCAGGCGGGAAACACCATATATTTT.

This clonotype appeared a single time. This chain joins TRBV18 and TRBJ2-4, with D hard to call. Germline V gene data show CDR1 as KGHSH and CDR2 as LQKENI. Trimming pared 2 bases from V and 0 bases from J, leaving 14 bases between. CDR3 length: 17 residues. CDR3 loop: CASSPIGVELAKNIQYF. The CDR3 DNA is TGTGCCAGCTCACCAATAGGAGTAGAACTAGCCAAAAACATTCAGTACTTC. The variable domain in full, completed from reference TRBV18 and TRBJ2-4, reads NAGVMQNPRHLVRRRGQEARLRCSPMKGHSHVYWYRQLPEEGLKFMVYLQKENIIDESGMPKERFSAEFPKEGPSILRIQQVVRGDSAAYFCASSPIGVELAKNIQYFGAGTRLSVL.

V usage is TRBV7-2 and J usage is TRBJ1-1; D gene ambiguous. Trimming took 2 bases from V and 0 from J, leaving 4 bases between them. There are 13 residues in the CDR3. Germline CDR1 reads SGHTA; CDR2 reads FQGNSA. The CDR3: CASSLQVNTEAFF. The CDR3 DNA sequence: TGTGCCAGCAGCTTACAAGTGAACACTGAAGCTTTCTTT.

This clonotype appeared many times. The chain couples TRBV11-2 to TRBJ2-7; D is perhaps TRBD2 (5 bases). V was trimmed by 5 bases and J by 0 bases, leaving 14 bases between them. This CDR3 is built from 15 residues. CDR1 and CDR2 from the germline V gene are SGHAT and FQNNGV. CDR3 coding DNA: TGTGCCAGCAGCATTTCGGCCCGGGGCTCCTACGAGCAGTACTTC. This encodes CASSISARGSYEQYF.

This clonotype came up a few times. The chain joins TRBV28 to TRBJ1-2, with D perhaps TRBD1 (5 bases). The V and J ends lost 6 bases and 2 bases respectively, with 13 bases between them. CDR1 is MDHEN and CDR2 is SYDVKM in the germline V gene. CDR3 length: 14 residues. CDR3 residues: CASRTAQRNYGYTF. The CDR3 nucleotides read TGTGCCAGCAGGACAGCTCAAAGGAACTATGGCTACACCTTC.

There are a few counts of this clonotype. The rearrangement links TRBV3-1 to TRBJ2-1; 9 bases line up with TRBD2. This CDR3 comprises 20 residues. The junction had 12 bases not matched to a gene; V was cut back by 0 bases and J by 0 bases. Germline lookup yields CDR1 LGHDT and CDR2 YNNKEL (reference sequence). The CDR3 loop is CASSQDFPSGGPSSYNEQFF. The CDR3 nucleotides read TGTGCCAGCAGCCAAGATTTTCCCAGCGGGGGGCCGTCCTCCTACAATGAGCAGTTCTTC.

V gene TRBV21-1 combines with J gene TRBJ2-7; the listed D gene, TRBD1, was not tested against the DNA. TRBV21-1 is described as a pseudogene. The CDR3 is 19 residues long. CDR3 amino acids: CASSKALSEPGHRAYEQYV. CDR3 nucleotides: TGTGCCAGCAGCAAAGCGCTTTCCGAACCGGGACACAGGGCCTACGAGCAGTACGTC.

This clonotype was recorded at least ten times. The chain employs TRBV6-5 and TRBJ1-3; 7 nucleotides line up with TRBD1. CDR3 length equals 16 residues. V was pared by 0 bases and J by 6 bases, with 8 bases of the junction left unmatched. CDR1 MNHEY and CDR2 SVGAGI come from the germline V gene. The CDR3 reads CASSYSVTGIENTIYF. CDR3 coding DNA: TGTGCCAGCAGTTACTCCGTGACAGGGATTGAAAACACCATATATTTT.

In its sample, this clonotype was seen many times. The chain employs TRBV3-1 and TRBJ1-2; tentatively, D is TRBD1 (5 bases). The CDR3 length is 13 residues. Deletions cut 1 base from V and 7 bases from J, with 10 bases between. Germline lookup yields CDR1 LGHDT and CDR2 YNNKEL (reference sequence). CDR3 protein: CASSQGAGPGYTF. In nucleotides, the CDR3 is TGTGCCAGCAGCCAAGGCGCAGGGCCTGGCTACACCTTC.

The V call is TRBV27, the J call TRBJ1-2; maybe TRBD1 (5 bases). V lost 0 bases and J lost 4, with 12 bases in between. CDR3 length: 15 amino acids. The germline gives CDR1 MNHEY, CDR2 SMNVEV (reference sequence). CDR3 in amino acids: CASSLSIAGAYGYTF. The CDR3 DNA sequence: TGTGCCAGCAGTTTATCGATTGCCGGGGCCTATGGCTACACCTTC.

The CDR3: CASSPGQFAGGYTF. The CDR3 coding sequence is TGTGCCAGCAGTCCGGGACAATTCGCTGGTGGCTACACCTTC. This rearrangement joins TRBV6-5 to TRBJ1-2; possibly TRBD1 for D (6 bases). The germline V gene has CDR1 MNHEY and CDR2 SVGAGI. This CDR3 is 14 amino acids long. V lost 5 bases and J lost 7, with 17 bases in between.

This clonotype was detected ten times or more. The chain is built from TRBV3-1 and TRBJ1-1, with D uncertain. V lost 0 bases, J lost 9 bases, and 8 bases lay in between. The length of the CDR3 is 12 residues. Germline CDR1 LGHDT, CDR2 YNNKEL (reference sequence). The CDR3 sequence: CASSQDRRKAFF. CDR3 nucleotide sequence: TGTGCCAGCAGCCAAGATCGGAGAAAAGCTTTCTTT.

This clonotype has ten or more counts. This chain joins TRBV12-3 or TRBV12-4 and TRBJ2-2; no clear D gene. Trimming cost V 3 bases and J 3 bases, with 11 bases left between them. This CDR3 has 15 residues. CDR3 residues: CASSLVRVDTGELFF. The DNA for the CDR3 is TGTGCCAGCAGTTTGGTACGAGTGGACACCGGGGAGCTGTTTTTT.

This clonotype was recorded a few times. The CDR3 sequence: CATSRGRMGTSGNTIYF. The CDR3 DNA is TGTGCCACCAGCAGAGGGAGAATGGGGACGTCAGGAAACACCATATATTTT. The chain is built from TRBV15 and TRBJ1-3; TRBD1 might be the D (5 bases). Germline V lookup: CDR1 LNHNV, CDR2 YYDKDF (reference sequence). The CDR3 runs 17 residues. V was cut by 1 base and J by 4 bases, with 17 bases left in between.

This clonotype was observed at least ten times. The chain couples TRBV3-1 to TRBJ1-2; D is unclear. Trimming removed 1 base at V and 8 bases at J, with 11 bases between. Germline V gene sequence: CDR1 LGHDT, CDR2 YNNKEL (reference sequence). The CDR3 totals 13 residues. The CDR3 DNA follows: TGTGCCAGCAGCCAAGCCCCAGCTGGAGGCTACACCTTC. Translated: CASSQAPAGGYTF.

This clonotype was seen a few times. The genes are TRBV29-1 and TRBJ2-5; no clear D gene. V was clipped by 7 bases and J by 5 bases, with 8 bases between them. The CDR3 has 10 amino acids. Germline CDR1 SQVTM, CDR2 ANQGSEA. CDR3 in amino acids: CSARLETQYF. As DNA, the CDR3 is TGCAGCGCTCGGCTGGAGACCCAGTACTTC.

This clonotype was seen a handful of times. The chain carries TRBV10-3 and TRBJ2-7, with 11 nucleotides matching TRBD2. Germline CDR1 reads ENHRY; CDR2 reads SYGVKD. V shed 6 bases and J 0 bases; nucleotides not matched to a gene: 4. This CDR3 contains 15 residues. CDR3 region: CAISQLAGASYEQYF. CDR3 nucleotide sequence: TGTGCCATCAGCCAACTAGCGGGGGCCTCCTACGAGCAGTACTTC.

The genes are TRBV27 and TRBJ2-3; no reliable D call. In germline, CDR1 is MNHEY, CDR2 SMNVEV (reference sequence). The CDR3 runs 14 residues. Trimming stripped 2 bases from V and 0 bases from J, with 6 bases between. This chain's CDR3 is CASSLMRSTDTQYF. CDR3 nucleotides: TGTGCCAGCAGTTTAATGAGAAGCACAGATACGCAGTATTTT.

This clonotype was recorded at least ten times. The gene calls are TRBV5-6 and TRBJ2-3; TRBD2 matches at 11 bases. Germline loops: CDR1 SGHDT, CDR2 YYEEEE. With V trimmed by 0 bases and J by 6 bases, 3 bases remained unmatched. This CDR3 is built from 15 residues. CDR3 amino acids: CASSLVAGGPDTQYF. The CDR3 DNA sequence: TGTGCCAGCAGCTTGGTAGCGGGGGGGCCGGATACGCAGTATTTT. The full variable domain, its missing parts supplied by reference TRBV5-6 and TRBJ2-3, is DAGVTQSPTHLIKTRGQQVTLRCSPKSGHDTVSWYQQALGQGPQFIFQYYEEEERQRGNFPDRFSGHQFPNYSSELNVNALLLGDSALYLCASSLVAGGPDTQYFGPGTRLTVL.

V gene TRBV20-1 combines with J gene TRBJ1-2, with D uncertain. This CDR3 comprises 13 residues. With 3 bases removed from V and 5 bases from J, the gap between germline ends came to 13 bases. CDR1 DFQATT and CDR2 SNEGSKA come from the germline V gene (reference sequence). The CDR3 here is CSASSGIGYGYTF. DNA of the CDR3: TGCAGTGCTAGCTCCGGGATAGGGTATGGCTACACCTTC.

The DNA for the CDR3 is TGTGCTAGTGGTTGGGAGGGCGGTACGCAGTATTTT. Translating it yields CASGWEGGTQYF. The gene calls are TRBV12-5 and TRBJ2-3; 7 bases are shared with TRBD2. V was clipped by 4 bases and J by 8 bases; unmatched bases: 3. Germline V gene lookup returns CDR1 LGHNT and CDR2 FRNRAP. This CDR3 has 12 residues.

This clonotype was counted many times. The rearrangement uses TRBV28 and TRBJ1-1; no definite D call. The CDR3 totals 14 residues. The germline V and J ends were trimmed by 8 bases and 3 bases, with 16 bases remaining between them. Germline loops: CDR1 MDHEN, CDR2 SYDVKM. The CDR3 bases are TGTGCCAGCGGCGACCTGGCTGACCACACTGAAGCTTTCTTT. Residues: CASGDLADHTEAFF.

The chain is built from TRBV11-3 and TRBJ2-2, with no clear D. The germline gives CDR1 SGHNT, CDR2 YENEEA. The germline V and J ends were trimmed by 2 bases and 0 bases, with 7 bases remaining between them. This CDR3 contains 15 residues. CDR3 in DNA: TGTGCCAGCAGCTTACAGTACGCGAACACCGGGGAGCTGTTTTTT. Its translation is CASSLQYANTGELFF. The whole variable domain, filled in from reference TRBV11-3 and TRBJ2-2, reads EAGVVQSPRYKIIEKKQPVAFWCNPISGHNTLYWYLQNLGQGPELLIRYENEEAVDDSQLPKDRFSAERLKGVDSTLKIQPAELGDSAVYLCASSLQYANTGELFFGEGSRLTVL.

This chain connects TRBV28 to TRBJ2-7, with D tentatively TRBD1 (6 bases). Germline V lookup: CDR1 MDHEN, CDR2 SYDVKM. Trimming removed 4 bases at V and 13 bases at J, with 14 bases between. The CDR3 is 11 residues long. As DNA, the CDR3 is TGTGCCAGCAGTTCAGCGACAGGATCTTACTTC. It yields the protein CASSSATGSYF.